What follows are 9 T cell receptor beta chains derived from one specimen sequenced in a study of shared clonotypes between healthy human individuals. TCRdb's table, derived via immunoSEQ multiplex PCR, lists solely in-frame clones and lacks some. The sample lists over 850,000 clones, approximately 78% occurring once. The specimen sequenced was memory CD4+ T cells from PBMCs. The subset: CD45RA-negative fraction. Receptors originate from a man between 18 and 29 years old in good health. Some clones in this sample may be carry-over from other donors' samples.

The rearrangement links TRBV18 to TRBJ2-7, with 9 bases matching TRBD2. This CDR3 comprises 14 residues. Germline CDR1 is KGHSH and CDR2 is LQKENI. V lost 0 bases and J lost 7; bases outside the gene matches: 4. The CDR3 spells CASSPPGGRDEQYF. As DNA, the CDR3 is TGTGCCAGCTCACCACCGGGCGGGAGGGATGAGCAGTACTTC.

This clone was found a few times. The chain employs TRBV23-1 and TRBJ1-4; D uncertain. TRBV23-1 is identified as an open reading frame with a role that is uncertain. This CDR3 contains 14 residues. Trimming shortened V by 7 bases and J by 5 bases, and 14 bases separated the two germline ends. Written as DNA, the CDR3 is TGCGCCAGCATCAAAGAGAGCGAGAATGAAAAACTGTTTTTT. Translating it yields CASIKESENEKLFF.

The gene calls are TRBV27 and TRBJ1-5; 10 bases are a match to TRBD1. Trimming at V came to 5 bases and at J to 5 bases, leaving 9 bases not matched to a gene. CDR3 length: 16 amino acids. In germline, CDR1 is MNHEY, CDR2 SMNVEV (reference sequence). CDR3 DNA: TGTGCCAGCAGTCCTAGGACAGGGGGGATCGATCAGCCCCAGCATTTT. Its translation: CASSPRTGGIDQPQHF.

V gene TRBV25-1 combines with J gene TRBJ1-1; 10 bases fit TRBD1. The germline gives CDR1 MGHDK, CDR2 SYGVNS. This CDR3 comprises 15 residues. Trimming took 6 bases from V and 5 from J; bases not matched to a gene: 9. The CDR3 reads CASSPMTGGGTEAFF. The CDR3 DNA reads TGTGCCAGCAGCCCCATGACAGGGGGCGGAACTGAAGCTTTCTTT.

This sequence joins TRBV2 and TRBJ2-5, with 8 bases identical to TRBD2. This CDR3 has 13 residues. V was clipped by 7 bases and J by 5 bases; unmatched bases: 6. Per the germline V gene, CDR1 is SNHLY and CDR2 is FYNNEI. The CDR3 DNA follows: TGTGCCAGCATCCACCGGGAGGGGGAGACCCAGTACTTC. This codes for CASIHREGETQYF.

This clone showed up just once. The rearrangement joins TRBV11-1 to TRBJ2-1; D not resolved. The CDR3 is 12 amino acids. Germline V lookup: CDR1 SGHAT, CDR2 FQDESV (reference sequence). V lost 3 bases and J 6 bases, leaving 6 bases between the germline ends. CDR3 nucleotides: TGTGCCAGCAGCTTCGCGGTCAATGAGCAGTTCTTC. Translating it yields CASSFAVNEQFF.

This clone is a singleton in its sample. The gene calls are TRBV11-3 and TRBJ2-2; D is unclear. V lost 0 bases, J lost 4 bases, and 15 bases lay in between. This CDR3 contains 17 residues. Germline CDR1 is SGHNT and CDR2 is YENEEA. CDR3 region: CASSLEAGPLSTGELFF. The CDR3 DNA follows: TGTGCCAGCAGCTTAGAGGCCGGGCCCCTGAGCACCGGGGAGCTGTTTTTT.

The CDR3 protein is CASSLGHPQETQYF. The CDR3, as DNA: TGTGCCAGCAGCTTGGGACACCCCCAAGAGACCCAGTACTTC. The J gene is TRBJ2-5, the V gene TRBV5-6, with no clear D. The CDR3 is 14 residues long. Trimming cost V 0 bases and J 1 base, with 7 bases left between them. Germline CDR1 and CDR2: SGHDT and YYEEEE.

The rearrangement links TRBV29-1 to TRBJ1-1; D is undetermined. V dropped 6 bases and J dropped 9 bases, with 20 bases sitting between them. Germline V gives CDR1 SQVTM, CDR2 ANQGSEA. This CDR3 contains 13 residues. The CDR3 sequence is CSVALRQQNKAFF. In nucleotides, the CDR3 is TGCAGCGTAGCCTTACGTCAGCAAAATAAAGCTTTCTTT.